A single sample gave rise to the 25 T cell receptor beta chains below, sequenced in a study of cytomegalovirus exposure and HLA in healthy donors. Profiled with immunoSEQ multiplex PCR; TCRdb holds only in-frame clones, not every one. The data contain about 250,000 clones, roughly 84% of them singletons. Sequencing was carried out using PBMCs. All receptors come from a man between 18 and 35 years old in good health and CMV-seropositive.

The rearrangement joins TRBV7-8 to TRBJ1-1; D might be TRBD1 (5 bases). V was cut by 1 base and J by 3 bases, with 12 bases left in between. The germline V gene encodes CDR1 SGHVS and CDR2 FQNEAQ. This CDR3 contains 15 residues. The CDR3: CASSLETGTYTEAFF. The CDR3, as DNA: TGTGCCAGCAGCTTAGAAACAGGAACATACACTGAAGCTTTCTTT. The full variable domain, rest sourced from reference TRBV7-8 and TRBJ1-1, is GAGVSQSPRYKVAKRGQDVALRCDPISGHVSLFWYQQALGQGPEFLTYFQNEAQLDKSGLPSDRFFAERPEGSVSTLKIQRTQQEDSAVYLCASSLETGTYTEAFFGQGTRLTVV.

This rearrangement joins TRBV2 to TRBJ1-5; a weak D match, TRBD1 (5 bases). Germline V gives CDR1 SNHLY, CDR2 FYNNEI. This CDR3 region has 13 residues. The V and J ends lost 0 bases and 9 bases respectively, with 9 bases between them. For the CDR3, the DNA is TGTGCCAGCAGTGAAGCGCTTGGGGGGCCCCAGCATTTT. Protein product: CASSEALGGPQHF.

The V gene is TRBV5-1, the J gene TRBJ2-1; D is unclear. This CDR3 comprises 15 residues. Trimming stripped 5 bases from V and 0 bases from J, with 12 bases between. Germline V gene sequence: CDR1 SGHRS, CDR2 YFSETQ. The CDR3 nucleotides are TGCGCCAGCAGAGAGGCGGTAAGCTCCTACAATGAGCAGTTCTTC. Protein sequence: CASREAVSSYNEQFF.

The chain recombines TRBV2 with TRBJ2-3; no reliable D call. CDR3 length: 13 amino acids. Trimming removed 3 bases at V and 2 bases at J, with 6 bases between. Germline CDR1 SNHLY, CDR2 FYNNEI. The CDR3 DNA follows: TGTGCCAGCAGTGACAGAGACACAGATACGCAGTATTTT. Translation: CASSDRDTDTQYF.

The chain is built from TRBV10-3 and TRBJ1-2, with D uncertain. Germline lookup yields CDR1 ENHRY and CDR2 SYGVKD. V lost 2 bases and J lost 0, with 13 bases in between. This CDR3 contains 16 residues. The CDR3 bases are TGTGCCATCAGTGAGCCTCTCGACGGACCTAACTATGGCTACACCTTC. Its protein product is CAISEPLDGPNYGYTF.

This clone came up once. This chain links TRBV15 with TRBJ2-3; 12 nucleotides match TRBD1. V lost 2 bases, J lost 3 bases, and 6 bases stayed unmatched. Germline V gene data show CDR1 as LNHNV and CDR2 as YYDKDF (reference sequence). The length of the CDR3 is 17 residues. CDR3 nucleotide sequence: TGTGCCACCAGCAGAAGCTGGGACAGGGGGCAAACAGATACGCAGTATTTT. Translating gives CATSRSWDRGQTDTQYF. Combining the CDR3 with reference TRBV15 and TRBJ2-3 gives the whole variable domain DAMVIQNPRYQVTQFGKPVTLSCSQTLNHNVMYWYQQKSSQAPKLLFHYYDKDFNNEADTPDNFQSRRPNTSFCFLDIRSPGLGDTAMYLCATSRSWDRGQTDTQYFGPGTRLTVL.

The CDR3 protein is CASKEFAGDYEQYF. The DNA for the CDR3 is TGTGCCAGTAAGGAATTCGCGGGTGACTACGAGCAGTACTTC. The chain employs TRBV19 and TRBJ2-7, with D tentatively TRBD2 (5 bases). CDR3 size: 14 residues. Germline CDR1 and CDR2: LNHDA and SQIVND (reference sequence). The V end was cut by 7 bases, the J end by 3 bases, with 16 bases between. The variable domain in full, with the rest retrieved from reference TRBV19 and TRBJ2-7, is DGGITQSPKYLFRKEGQNVTLSCEQNLNHDAMYWYRQDPGQGLRLIYYSQIVNDFQKGDIAEGYSVSREKKESFPLTVTSAQKNPTAFYLCASKEFAGDYEQYFGPGTRLTVT.

In DNA, the CDR3 is TGTGCCAGCAGTTTTAATACGGAGCAGTACTTC. The encoded protein is CASSFNTEQYF. The genes are TRBV27 and TRBJ2-7; the D is unclear. This CDR3 has 11 residues. Germline V gene sequence: CDR1 MNHEY, CDR2 SMNVEV (reference sequence). Trimming removed 3 bases from V and 7 bases from J, with 7 bases in between.

The genes are TRBV18 and TRBJ2-1; 10 nucleotides agree with TRBD2. Trimming took 3 bases from V and 0 from J; bases not matched to a gene: 8. In germline, CDR1 is KGHSH, CDR2 LQKENI. The CDR3 has 18 residues. CDR3: CASSPNGLAVSSYNEQFF. The CDR3 DNA is TGTGCCAGCTCACCGAATGGACTAGCGGTTAGCTCCTACAATGAGCAGTTCTTC.

This rearrangement joins TRBV4-2 to TRBJ1-2, with 7 positions matching TRBD1. With 0 bases clipped from V and 4 bases from J, the junction kept 8 bases outside the gene matches. This CDR3 spans 16 amino acids. Germline-derived CDR1 and CDR2 are LGHNA and YNFKEQ. In nucleotides, the CDR3 is TGTGCCAGCAGCCAAGAATTGACAGGGTCTATCTATGGCTACACCTTC. Protein sequence: CASSQELTGSIYGYTF.

CDR3 nucleotide sequence: TGTGCCAGCAGTTTTGGGGACAGGGGATACGAGCAGTACTTC. The encoded protein is CASSFGDRGYEQYF. The genes are TRBV28 and TRBJ2-7; TRBD1 aligns across 10 bases. This CDR3 is built from 14 residues. The V segment lost 3 bases and the J segment 4 bases; nucleotides outside the gene matches: 3. Per the germline V gene, CDR1 is MDHEN and CDR2 is SYDVKM.

Note on this clone: At the DNA level, this CDR3 is encoded by other sequences in the same sample as well. The chain employs TRBV5-6 and TRBJ1-2; D is possibly TRBD1 (5 bases). CDR1 is SGHDT, CDR2 YYEEEE, per germline. Trimming took off 0 bases at V and 5 bases at J, with 5 bases between the two ends. This CDR3 is built from 12 residues. CDR3 protein: CASSLAGYGYTF. The CDR3 nucleotides read TGTGCCAGCAGCTTGGCAGGGTATGGCTACACCTTC.

This chain connects TRBV27 to TRBJ2-7; 11 positions match TRBD2. The CDR3 spans 15 residues. Per germline, CDR1 MNHEY and CDR2 SMNVEV (reference sequence). Losses at the gene ends were 1 base for V and 4 bases for J; bases not matched to a gene: 3. The CDR3 loop is CASSLLGTSGYEQYF. In DNA form, the CDR3 reads TGTGCCAGCAGTTTATTGGGGACTAGCGGATACGAGCAGTACTTC.

The V and J genes are TRBV7-9 and TRBJ2-7; D perhaps matches TRBD2 (6 bases). Trimming stripped 1 base from V and 4 bases from J, with 14 bases between. Per the germline V gene, CDR1 is SEHNR and CDR2 is FQNEAQ (reference sequence). The CDR3 sequence is 15 residues long. The CDR3 here is CASSLVMSSAYEQYF. The CDR3 DNA sequence: TGTGCCAGCAGCTTAGTAATGTCTAGCGCATACGAGCAGTACTTC.

The chain couples TRBV6-1 to TRBJ1-1, with a tentative D call TRBD1 (6 bases). CDR3 length equals 15 residues. Germline V lookup: CDR1 MNHNS, CDR2 SASEGT. Trimming shortened V by 3 bases and J by 7 bases, and 18 bases separated the two germline ends. The CDR3, as DNA: TGTGCCAGCAGTGAGCGCTTGGCGGGGGCAGATGAAGCTTTCTTT. It codes for CASSERLAGADEAFF.

The gene calls are TRBV27 and TRBJ1-2; TRBD1 matches at 10 bases. This CDR3 region has 15 residues. Germline V CDR1 and CDR2: MNHEY, SMNVEV (reference sequence). V shed 3 bases and J 4 bases; nucleotides not matched to a gene: 5. The CDR3 DNA reads as TGTGCCAGCAGTTTGCGGACAGGGGGTCTCTATGGCTACACCTTC. Translating it yields CASSLRTGGLYGYTF.

The chain carries TRBV30 and TRBJ2-2; D gene uncertain. The V end lost 2 bases, the J end lost 6 bases, and 13 bases lay between the germline ends. The CDR3 has 14 amino acids. The germline CDR1 and CDR2 sequences are GTSNPN and SVGIG (reference sequence). The CDR3 loop is CAWSKGYVAGELFF. The DNA for the CDR3 is TGTGCCTGGAGTAAAGGGTACGTCGCCGGGGAGCTGTTTTTT.

The chain employs TRBV5-1 and TRBJ1-1; D is unresolved. The CDR3 consists of 14 residues. Trimming took 4 bases from V and 7 from J, leaving 17 bases between them. CDR1 is SGHRS, CDR2 YFSETQ, per germline. CDR3 DNA sequence: TGCGCCAGCAGCCCTAAAGAGCCGGGCGATGAAGCTTTCTTT. It is translated as CASSPKEPGDEAFF.

The sample holds a few counts of this clone. The V and J genes are TRBV2 and TRBJ1-4; maybe TRBD1 (5 bases). The CDR3 runs to 12 residues. V gave up 11 bases and J gave up 4 bases, with 11 bases separating them. The V gene's germline CDR1 is SNHLY and CDR2 FYNNEI. CDR3 sequence: CARRDGNEKLFF. DNA for the CDR3: TGTGCCCGACGGGACGGTAATGAAAAACTGTTTTTT.

The rearrangement joins TRBV7-8 to TRBJ2-1, with a weak D call TRBD2 (5 bases). This CDR3 spans 17 amino acids. Germline CDR1 reads SGHVS; CDR2 reads FQNEAQ. The V end lost 5 bases, the J end lost 9 bases, and 26 bases lay between the germline ends. Here the CDR3 DNA reads TGTGCCAGCAGCCTATATACCACCAAAACCCGTCGGGGTGAGCAGTTCTTC. Residues: CASSLYTTKTRRGEQFF. Looking up the rest from reference TRBV7-8 and TRBJ2-1 gives the full variable domain: GAGVSQSPRYKVAKRGQDVALRCDPISGHVSLFWYQQALGQGPEFLTYFQNEAQLDKSGLPSDRFFAERPEGSVSTLKIQRTQQEDSAVYLCASSLYTTKTRRGEQFFGPGTRLTVL.

The chain links TRBV30 to TRBJ2-2; D is undetermined. V lost 4 bases to trimming and J lost 5 bases, with 14 bases between them. The CDR3 sequence is 14 residues long. CDR1 is GTSNPN and CDR2 is SVGIG in the germline V gene (reference sequence). DNA for the CDR3: TGTGCCTGGAATCCCCGGAGCGTTACCGGGGAGCTGTTTTTT. Translated, it gives CAWNPRSVTGELFF.

The chain recombines TRBV28 with TRBJ2-7, with 7 positions matching TRBD2. CDR3 length: 14 amino acids. The ends lost 3 bases at V and 5 bases at J; junction bases unmatched: 7. In germline, CDR1 is MDHEN, CDR2 SYDVKM. The CDR3 coding sequence is TGTGCCAGCAGTTTTCACGGGGGGAACCACGAGCAGTACTTC. The encoded protein is CASSFHGGNHEQYF.

V gene TRBV28 combines with J gene TRBJ1-2; D gene uncertain. Trimming removed 3 bases from V and 6 bases from J, with 8 bases in between. Looked up from germline, CDR1 is MDHEN and CDR2 is SYDVKM. This CDR3 has 12 residues. Here the CDR3 reads CASSLMRDGYTF. The DNA of the CDR3 is TGTGCCAGCAGTTTGATGAGGGATGGCTACACCTTC.

This clone was counted between two and nine times. This chain connects TRBV30 to TRBJ1-2; tentative D call: TRBD1 (6 bases). V was shortened by 4 bases and J by 7 bases, with 16 bases between the two germline ends. The CDR3 loop spans 13 amino acids. Germline values: CDR1 GTSNPN, CDR2 SVGIG (reference sequence). The CDR3 DNA sequence: TGTGCCTGGATCTATCAGGGGCCTTCTGGCTACACCTTC. The encoded protein is CAWIYQGPSGYTF.

The V and J genes are TRBV5-1 and TRBJ2-1, with D perhaps TRBD1 (7 bases). Germline CDR1 is SGHRS and CDR2 is YFSETQ. This CDR3 is 17 amino acids long. V dropped 4 bases and J dropped 6 bases, with 23 bases sitting between them. The CDR3 sequence is CASSAPRGLAEGNEQFF. CDR3 coding DNA: TGCGCCAGCAGCGCTCCCAGGGGGTTGGCGGAGGGCAATGAGCAGTTCTTC.